The 23 T cell receptor beta chains below come from one sample, sequenced in a study of T cells in Graves' hyperthyroidism and ophthalmopathy. What was amplified from RNA transcripts were TCR beta CDR3 regions. A first-round RT-PCR of the TCR CDR3 used the HTBI primer set. TCRdb used MiXCR to reprocess the multiplex PCR reads, holding one entry per CDR3 protein. The profile covers a few hundred thousand distinct CDR3 sequences, with about 14% appearing a single time and about a fifth taken by the ten largest. The specimen sequenced was blood. These receptors came from a young man with Graves' hyperthyroidism that later progressed to Graves' ophthalmopathy.

This clonotype has just a few counts. The genes are TRBV3-1 and TRBJ2-4; 10 bases are a match to TRBD2. CDR3 length: 15 residues. With 4 bases clipped from V and 7 bases from J, the junction kept 7 bases outside the gene matches. Germline V gene sequence: CDR1 LGHDT, CDR2 YNNKEL (reference sequence). The CDR3 loop reads CASSLDGTSVNIQYF. CDR3 sequence (DNA): TGTGCCAGCAGCCTAGACGGGACTAGCGTCAACATTCAGTACTTC. Together with reference TRBV3-1 and TRBJ2-4, the CDR3 gives the full variable domain: DTAVSQTPKYLVTQMGNDKSIKCEQNLGHDTMYWYKQDSKKFLKIMFSYNNKELIINETVPNRFSPKSPDKAHLNLHINSLELGDSAVYFCASSLDGTSVNIQYFGAGTRLSVL.

The chain employs TRBV20-1 and TRBJ2-7, with TRBD1 identical over 9 bases. V lost 0 bases to trimming and J lost 4 bases; unmatched junction nucleotides: 7. The CDR3 contains 15 residues. In germline, CDR1 is DFQATT, CDR2 SNEGSKA (reference sequence). In nucleotides, the CDR3 is TGCAGTGCTAGAGAGAGGGACAGGGAGTGGTACGAGCAGTACTTC. It translates to CSARERDREWYEQYF.

This clonotype occurred a few times. The V gene is TRBV6-1, the J gene TRBJ1-2; 8 nucleotides line up with TRBD1. From germline, CDR1 is MNHNS and CDR2 SASEGT. The trim removed 6 bases at V and 5 bases at J, leaving 2 bases unmatched. This CDR3 comprises 12 residues. CDR3 loop: CASSRDRYGYTF. CDR3 DNA sequence: TGTGCCAGCAGCCGGGACAGGTATGGCTACACCTTC.

The chain has TRBV7-9 and TRBJ2-3; TRBD2 aligns across 15 bases. Germline V lookup: CDR1 SEHNR, CDR2 FQNEAQ (reference sequence). This CDR3 is 18 amino acids long. Trimming removed 0 bases from V and 2 bases from J; junction bases left unmatched: 3. This CDR3 reads CASSLAGTSGGNTDTQYF. For the CDR3, the DNA is TGTGCCAGCAGCTTAGCGGGGACTAGCGGGGGGAACACAGATACGCAGTATTTT.

This clonotype was detected a few times. The chain recombines TRBV20-1 with TRBJ2-7; either TRBD1 or TRBD2 may fit D (5 bases each). CDR1 DFQATT and CDR2 SNEGSKA come from the germline V gene (reference sequence). V shed 3 bases and J shed 4 bases, with 16 bases lying between them. The CDR3 is 14 residues long. The CDR3 here is CSARRTMREYEQYF. For the CDR3, the DNA is TGCAGTGCTAGGAGGACAATGAGGGAATACGAGCAGTACTTC.

This clonotype was picked up many times. The chain has TRBV3-1 and TRBJ1-5; 9 bases fit TRBD1. J gave up 2 bases and V 4 bases, and 6 bases lay outside the gene matches. Germline CDR1 is LGHDT and CDR2 is YNNKEL (reference sequence). The CDR3 sequence is 16 residues long. This chain's CDR3 is CASSLQGAAGNQPQHF. The DNA for the CDR3 is TGTGCCAGCAGCCTACAGGGGGCGGCGGGCAATCAGCCCCAGCATTTT.

This clonotype was detected many times. This chain uses TRBV7-2 with TRBJ2-5, with TRBD2 matching over 8 bases. Germline V gene sequence: CDR1 SGHTA, CDR2 FQGNSA. The length of the CDR3 is 16 residues. Losses at the gene ends were 5 bases for V and 2 bases for J; bases not matched to a gene: 10. CDR3 sequence: CASSPWGGGLQETQYF. The CDR3 nucleotides read TGTGCCAGCAGCCCTTGGGGCGGGGGGCTGCAAGAGACCCAGTACTTC.

This clonotype was observed many times. The chain combines TRBV7-9 with TRBJ1-6; D is undetermined. CDR1 is SEHNR, CDR2 FQNEAQ, per germline (reference sequence). This CDR3 comprises 12 residues. Deletions cut 6 bases from V and 4 bases from J, with 4 bases between. The chain's CDR3 is CASREYNSPLHF. CDR3 nucleotides: TGTGCCAGCAGGGAATATAATTCACCCCTCCACTTT.

This clonotype was seen ten or more times. J is TRBJ2-1 and V is TRBV11-3; maybe TRBD2 (6 bases). This CDR3 spans 15 amino acids. Germline CDR1 SGHNT, CDR2 YENEEA. V was clipped by 7 bases and J by 0 bases, with 13 bases between them. CDR3 in DNA: TGTGCCAGCAACCTAGCGCAAGGCTCCTACAATGAGCAGTTCTTC. Its translation: CASNLAQGSYNEQFF. Full variable domain (missing parts from reference TRBV11-3 and TRBJ2-1): EAGVVQSPRYKIIEKKQPVAFWCNPISGHNTLYWYLQNLGQGPELLIRYENEEAVDDSQLPKDRFSAERLKGVDSTLKIQPAELGDSAVYLCASNLAQGSYNEQFFGPGTRLTVL.

This clonotype was picked up many times. The CDR3 region has the DNA TGTGCCAGCAGCTTAGGGGGGTTTAGAGGGGTGGACAATGAGCAGTTCTTC. Amino acid sequence: CASSLGGFRGVDNEQFF. This sequence joins TRBV7-8 and TRBJ2-1, with D possibly being TRBD1 or TRBD2 (5 bases each). The CDR3 length is 17 residues. With 1 base removed from V and 5 bases from J, the gap between germline ends came to 18 bases. CDR1 and CDR2 (germline): SGHVS, FQNEAQ. Drawing the rest from reference TRBV7-8 and TRBJ2-1, the complete variable domain is GAGVSQSPRYKVAKRGQDVALRCDPISGHVSLFWYQQALGQGPEFLTYFQNEAQLDKSGLPSDRFFAERPEGSVSTLKIQRTQQEDSAVYLCASSLGGFRGVDNEQFFGPGTRLTVL.

Ten or more counts support this clonotype. The chain uses TRBV27 and TRBJ2-2; D tentatively reads TRBD1 or TRBD2 (5 bases each). The CDR3 contains 15 residues. Germline CDR1 MNHEY, CDR2 SMNVEV (reference sequence). V shed 6 bases and J shed 1 base, with 12 bases lying between them. CDR3 in DNA: TGTGCCAGCAGAGGGACCCAGGGGAACACCGGGGAGCTGTTTTTT. Its translation: CASRGTQGNTGELFF.

This clonotype was counted at least ten times. The chain recombines TRBV5-1 with TRBJ1-6, with TRBD1 identical over 7 bases. V lost 0 bases to trimming and J lost 5 bases; unmatched junction nucleotides: 5. The CDR3 contains 16 residues. CDR1 is SGHRS and CDR2 is YFSETQ in the germline V gene. The CDR3 loop reads CASSLEIQGNNSPLHF. CDR3 in DNA: TGCGCCAGCAGCTTGGAAATACAGGGGAATAATTCACCCCTCCACTTT. Filled out from reference TRBV5-1 and TRBJ1-6, the complete variable domain reads KAGVTQTPRYLIKTRGQQVTLSCSPISGHRSVSWYQQTPGQGLQFLFEYFSETQRNKGNFPGRFSGRQFSNSRSEMNVSTLELGDSALYLCASSLEIQGNNSPLHFGNGTRLTVT.

This clonotype was seen at least ten times. This chain uses TRBV5-1 with TRBJ2-7, with D perhaps TRBD2 (5 bases). V lost 7 bases, J lost 3 bases, and 17 bases lay in between. Germline assignment: CDR1 SGHRS and CDR2 YFSETQ. This CDR3 region has 14 residues. The CDR3 reads CASSPAVGNYEQYF. In nucleotides, the CDR3 is TGCGCCAGCTCCCCGGCCGTCGGGAACTACGAGCAGTACTTC.

A note on this clonotype: Just one base apart from a much larger clone, this may be a read error. This chain uses TRBV5-1 with TRBJ2-5, with D hard to call. CDR1 and CDR2 (germline): SGHRS, YFSETQ. This CDR3 is 13 amino acids long. V lost 6 bases and J lost 5, with 14 bases in between. CDR3 bases: TGCGCCAGCAACGCGAACCAAAGGGAGACCCAGTACTTC. The encoded protein is CASNANQRETQYF.

This clonotype was seen a few times. The genes are TRBV29-1 and TRBJ1-6, with 7 nucleotides matching TRBD1. Germline V lookup: CDR1 SQVTM, CDR2 ANQGSEA. This CDR3 region has 15 residues. Trimming cost V 4 bases and J 7 bases; bases outside gene matches: 10. DNA for the CDR3: TGCAGCGTTGCCCAGACAGGGAAGGAGAATTCACCCCTCCACTTT. It is translated as CSVAQTGKENSPLHF.

There are a few counts of this clonotype. The J gene is TRBJ2-5, the V gene TRBV20-1, with 11 nucleotides matching TRBD2. The germline V gene encodes CDR1 DFQATT and CDR2 SNEGSKA (reference sequence). Unmatched junction bases numbered 8, after V lost 4 bases and J lost 4 bases. This CDR3 has 15 amino acids. CDR3: CSATPGLADRETQYF. The CDR3 DNA sequence: TGCAGTGCTACACCGGGACTAGCGGATAGAGAGACCCAGTACTTC.

This clonotype has more than one count but fewer than ten. V usage is TRBV20-1 and J usage is TRBJ1-6; TRBD1 is a possible D gene (5 bases). Germline V gene sequence: CDR1 DFQATT, CDR2 SNEGSKA (reference sequence). V lost 5 bases and J 5 bases, leaving 10 bases between the germline ends. The CDR3 spans 13 residues. In DNA form, the CDR3 reads TGCAGTGCTCCGAGAGGGGATAATTCACCCCTCCACTTT. It translates to CSAPRGDNSPLHF.

This clonotype has just a few counts. V gene TRBV30 combines with J gene TRBJ2-7; D possibly matches TRBD1 or TRBD2 (6 bases each). CDR1 is GTSNPN, CDR2 SVGIG, per germline (reference sequence). This CDR3 comprises 14 residues. The V end was cut by 0 bases, the J end by 2 bases, with 11 bases between. The CDR3 coding sequence is TGTGCCTGGAGTGTAGGGGGGCTCACCTACGAGCAGTACTTC. Protein sequence: CAWSVGGLTYEQYF.

This clonotype was counted only a few times. The chain uses TRBV5-1 and TRBJ2-5, with a weak D call TRBD1 (6 bases). CDR3 size: 14 residues. Between the trimmed V and J ends, which lost 4 bases and 1 base, there was a span of 11 bases. From germline, CDR1 is SGHRS and CDR2 YFSETQ. CDR3 loop: CASSPGTFQETQYF. In DNA form, the CDR3 reads TGCGCCAGCAGCCCGGGGACATTCCAAGAGACCCAGTACTTC.

This chain uses TRBV28 with TRBJ2-3, with TRBD2 matching 10 bases. The length of the CDR3 is 17 residues. Germline V gives CDR1 MDHEN, CDR2 SYDVKM. The ends lost 6 bases at V and 3 bases at J; junction bases unmatched: 12. The CDR3: CASSLGGAGGRTDTQYF. CDR3 in DNA: TGTGCCAGCAGCCTAGGGGGAGCGGGGGGGAGAACAGATACGCAGTATTTT.

The rearrangement uses TRBV18 and TRBJ1-2; possible D gene TRBD1, 5 bases. The V end was cut by 6 bases, the J end by 2 bases, with 10 bases between. The CDR3 covers 13 residues. Germline loops: CDR1 KGHSH, CDR2 LQKENI. CDR3 protein: CASSGTENYGYTF. CDR3 in DNA: TGTGCCAGCTCCGGGACGGAGAACTATGGCTACACCTTC.

At least ten counts were recorded for this clonotype. The CDR3 reads CASSGTGADGYTF. The CDR3 DNA follows: TGTGCCAGCTCCGGGACAGGGGCAGATGGCTACACCTTC. The chain recombines TRBV12-3 or TRBV12-4 with TRBJ1-2; 10 positions agree with TRBD1. The V and J ends lost 8 bases and 6 bases, in that order; junction bases with no gene match: 6. This CDR3 has 13 amino acids.

This clonotype was seen many times. Germline is not matched at one junction end, which may reflect a read error. The J gene is TRBJ2-1, the V gene TRBV7-6, with D possibly matching TRBD2 (5 bases). The CDR3 has 17 amino acids. Germline loops: CDR1 SGHVS, CDR2 FNYEAQ. CDR3 protein: CASSLLLGLASNNEQFF. CDR3 in DNA: TGTGCCAGCAGCTTATTATTAGGGCTAGCCTCCAACAATGAGCAGTTCTTC. Based on the CDR3 plus reference TRBV7-6 and TRBJ2-1, the full variable domain is GAGVSQSPRYKVTKRGQDVALRCDPISGHVSLYWYRQALGQGPEFLTYFNYEAQQDKSGLPNDRFSAERPEGSISTLTIQRTEQRDSAMYRCASSLLLGLASNNEQFFGPGTRLTVL.